This T cell receptor (beta chain) was captured by sequencing in a study of cytomegalovirus exposure and HLA in healthy donors. Losses at the gene ends were 3 bases for V and 4 bases for J; bases not matched to a gene: 3. This CDR3 has 14 residues. CDR1 is MNHNS and CDR2 is SASEGT in the germline V gene. The PCR used 60 Vbeta and 13 Jbeta primers. Data came from immunoSEQ multiplex PCR; TCRdb stores just in-frame clones and leaves some out. The sample shows 85,000 to 100,000 clones, approximately 84% of them seen only once. The rearrangement links TRBV6-1 to TRBJ1-5; 7 nucleotides agree with TRBD1. The TCR was taken from a woman under 30 in good health and CMV-seropositive. The sequenced material came from PBMCs. CDR3 nucleotides: TGTGCCAGCAGTGACGGGACAGAAAATCAGCCCCAGCATTTT. It is translated as CASSDGTENQPQHF.